These T cell receptor beta chains were read from a single sample in a study of cytomegalovirus exposure and HLA in healthy donors. Clones were sequenced by immunoSEQ multiplex PCR, and TCRdb holds only the in-frame ones, with some missing. The sample has some 160,000 clones, about 88% seen once. Material: PBMCs. All receptors derive from a woman between 18 and 29 years old in good health and CMV-seronegative. Both conserved end residues are part of each CDR3. Fields, in order: clone size, J gene, D gene, V gene, CDR3 DNA, CDR3 protein. D genes are given only for firm matches. Part of the rows lack a size; the others show once, few, many or a class for expanded clones.

clone size: NA
J gene: TRBJ1-4
D gene: NA
V gene: TRBV2
CDR3 DNA: TGTGCCAGCATCAGGGGAAGTAATGAAAAACTGTTTTTT
CDR3 protein: CASIRGSNEKLFF

clone size: once
J gene: TRBJ2-3
D gene: NA
V gene: TRBV7-9
CDR3 DNA: TGTGCCAGCAGCTTAGGTGAAGTCAGCTATGAGGGCGATACGCAGTATTTT
CDR3 protein: CASSLGEVSYEGDTQYF

clone size: NA
J gene: TRBJ2-5
D gene: TRBD1
V gene: TRBV28
CDR3 DNA: TGTGCCAGCAGTTCTACAGGGGCCGTGACCCAGTACTTC
CDR3 protein: CASSSTGAVTQYF

clone size: once
J gene: TRBJ1-1
D gene: NA
V gene: TRBV28
CDR3 DNA: TGTGCCAGCAGTCCTCTCAACACTGAAGCTTTCTTT
CDR3 protein: CASSPLNTEAFF

clone size: NA
J gene: TRBJ2-5
D gene: NA
V gene: TRBV6-6
CDR3 DNA: TGTGCCAGCAGTCACAGGAGGGTCCAAGAGACCCAGTACTTC
CDR3 protein: CASSHRRVQETQYF

clone size: once
J gene: TRBJ2-1
D gene: TRBD2
V gene: TRBV5-1
CDR3 DNA: TGCGCCAGCAGCCCTCCCGGGACTAGCAGTTACAATGAGCAGTTCTTC
CDR3 protein: CASSPPGTSSYNEQFF

clone size: NA
J gene: TRBJ2-1
D gene: TRBD2
V gene: TRBV19
CDR3 DNA: TGTGCCCGCCAGGCTAGCGGGAGTACGGGGTTCTTC
CDR3 protein: CARQASGSTGFF

clone size: NA
J gene: TRBJ2-1
D gene: TRBD2
V gene: TRBV25-1
CDR3 DNA: TGTGCCAGCAGTGAACCACTAGCGAACAATGAGCAGTTCTTC
CDR3 protein: CASSEPLANNEQFF

clone size: NA
J gene: TRBJ1-6
D gene: NA
V gene: TRBV6-1
CDR3 DNA: TGTGCCAGCAGTTATTCGGGTTCACCCCTCCACTTT
CDR3 protein: CASSYSGSPLHF

clone size: NA
J gene: TRBJ2-2
D gene: TRBD1
V gene: TRBV5-1
CDR3 DNA: TGCGCCAGCAGCCCCCCGGGACAGGGGGACACCGGGGAGCTGTTTTTT
CDR3 protein: CASSPPGQGDTGELFF

clone size: NA
J gene: TRBJ2-7
D gene: NA
V gene: TRBV2
CDR3 DNA: TGTGCCAGCAGTCCCCTCTACGAGCAGTACTTC
CDR3 protein: CASSPLYEQYF

clone size: once
J gene: TRBJ2-7
D gene: TRBD2
V gene: TRBV7-8
CDR3 DNA: TGCGCCAGCAGCTTAGGCCCTCGACTAGCCGTCTACGAGCAGTACTTC
CDR3 protein: CASSLGPRLAVYEQYF

clone size: NA
J gene: TRBJ2-7
D gene: TRBD1
V gene: TRBV4-1
CDR3 DNA: TGCGCCAGCAGCCAACTTGACAGGGAGAGTATCAAGCAGTACTTC
CDR3 protein: CASSQLDRESIKQYF

clone size: NA
J gene: TRBJ2-7
D gene: TRBD1
V gene: TRBV28
CDR3 DNA: TGTGCCAGCAGTTTAATCCCTGGGACAGGGGGCTACGAGCAGTACTTC
CDR3 protein: CASSLIPGTGGYEQYF

clone size: NA
J gene: TRBJ2-1
D gene: NA
V gene: TRBV5-1
CDR3 DNA: TGCGCCAGCAGCTTACAAGGGAGCTCCTACAATGAGCAGTTCTTC
CDR3 protein: CASSLQGSSYNEQFF

clone size: NA
J gene: TRBJ1-4
D gene: TRBD1
V gene: TRBV18
CDR3 DNA: TGTGCCAGCTCAGCACAGGGGGCGCCGAATGAAAAACTGTTTTTT
CDR3 protein: CASSAQGAPNEKLFF

clone size: once
J gene: TRBJ2-2
D gene: TRBD1
V gene: TRBV4-1
CDR3 DNA: TGCGCCAGCAGCCAAAACAGGGGGATAGGCGGGGAGCTGTTTTTT
CDR3 protein: CASSQNRGIGGELFF

clone size: NA
J gene: TRBJ2-6
D gene: NA
V gene: TRBV27
CDR3 DNA: TGTGCCAGCAGTTTACGAGGAAGCGGGGCCAACGTCCTGACTTTC
CDR3 protein: CASSLRGSGANVLTF

clone size: NA
J gene: TRBJ1-1
D gene: NA
V gene: TRBV10-1
CDR3 DNA: TGCGCCAGCAGTGCGGGGTATACTGAAGCTTTCTTT
CDR3 protein: CASSAGYTEAFF

clone size: NA
J gene: TRBJ2-3
D gene: TRBD2
V gene: TRBV5-1
CDR3 DNA: TGCGCCACCACGGGCGGGGGGGACACAGATACGCAGTATTTT
CDR3 protein: CATTGGGDTDTQYF

clone size: NA
J gene: TRBJ2-7
D gene: NA
V gene: TRBV19
CDR3 DNA: TGTGCCAGTAGTATAGAGGGCGGGGCCACCTACGAGCAGTACTTC
CDR3 protein: CASSIEGGATYEQYF

clone size: few
J gene: TRBJ1-1
D gene: TRBD1
V gene: TRBV19
CDR3 DNA: TGTGCCAGTAGTGCCCGACAGGGGAACACTGAAGCTTTCTTT
CDR3 protein: CASSARQGNTEAFF

clone size: NA
J gene: TRBJ2-5
D gene: TRBD2
V gene: TRBV6-1
CDR3 DNA: TGTGCCAGCAGTGATTCTAGCGGGGGAGCTGAGACCCAGTACTTC
CDR3 protein: CASSDSSGGAETQYF

clone size: NA
J gene: TRBJ1-1
D gene: NA
V gene: TRBV7-9
CDR3 DNA: TGTGCCAGCAGCCCCCGAGTCGGGGGGTTTGAAGCTTTCTTT
CDR3 protein: CASSPRVGGFEAFF

clone size: NA
J gene: TRBJ2-5
D gene: TRBD2
V gene: TRBV11-2
CDR3 DNA: TGTGCCAGCAGCTTAGTTCCAGGGAGGGGGACCCAGTACTTC
CDR3 protein: CASSLVPGRGTQYF

clone size: NA
J gene: TRBJ2-3
D gene: NA
V gene: TRBV28
CDR3 DNA: TGTGCCAGCATGCTGTTTCAGGGGAGCACAGATACGCAGTATTTT
CDR3 protein: CASMLFQGSTDTQYF

clone size: NA
J gene: TRBJ2-7
D gene: NA
V gene: TRBV27
CDR3 DNA: TGTGCCAGCAGTTTATTGGAGACAGATAGATACGAGCAGTACTTC
CDR3 protein: CASSLLETDRYEQYF

clone size: NA
J gene: TRBJ1-5
D gene: NA
V gene: TRBV7-9
CDR3 DNA: TGTGCCAGCAGTTTCGCGGGGAGCAATCAGCCCCAGCATTTT
CDR3 protein: CASSFAGSNQPQHF

clone size: NA
J gene: TRBJ2-7
D gene: NA
V gene: TRBV28
CDR3 DNA: TGTGCCAGCGGAAATCCCCGGGAGTCTCGGGAGCAGTACTTC
CDR3 protein: CASGNPRESREQYF

clone size: NA
J gene: TRBJ2-7
D gene: TRBD1
V gene: TRBV5-1
CDR3 DNA: TGCGCCAGCCGCGGACAGGGTACCTACGAGCAGTACTTC
CDR3 protein: CASRGQGTYEQYF

clone size: NA
J gene: TRBJ2-3
D gene: NA
V gene: TRBV27
CDR3 DNA: TGTGCCAGCACCCCCCTCAGGGGCACAGATACGCAGTATTTT
CDR3 protein: CASTPLRGTDTQYF

clone size: NA
J gene: TRBJ2-7
D gene: NA
V gene: TRBV28
CDR3 DNA: TGTGCCAGCAGGCGGCCGGGCAAGGGGCACGAGCAGTACTTC
CDR3 protein: CASRRPGKGHEQYF

clone size: NA
J gene: TRBJ1-2
D gene: NA
V gene: TRBV6-4
CDR3 DNA: TGTGCCAGCAGTGATTCTCCCTCTTATGGCTACACCTTC
CDR3 protein: CASSDSPSYGYTF

clone size: NA
J gene: TRBJ2-7
D gene: NA
V gene: TRBV14
CDR3 DNA: TGTGCCAGGCCGAGGGTGTCTTCCTACGAGCAGTACTTC
CDR3 protein: CARPRVSSYEQYF

clone size: NA
J gene: TRBJ1-1
D gene: NA
V gene: TRBV28
CDR3 DNA: TGTGCCAGCAGGAAACTGGACAGCCTGAACACTGAAGCTTTCTTT
CDR3 protein: CASRKLDSLNTEAFF

clone size: NA
J gene: TRBJ2-3
D gene: NA
V gene: TRBV6-5
CDR3 DNA: TGTGCCAGCATCGGTGCGGGGGATACGCAGTATTTT
CDR3 protein: CASIGAGDTQYF

clone size: NA
J gene: TRBJ1-5
D gene: TRBD1
V gene: TRBV19
CDR3 DNA: TGTGCCAGTAGTATGGGACAGACCAATCAGCCCCAGCATTTT
CDR3 protein: CASSMGQTNQPQHF

clone size: NA
J gene: TRBJ2-6
D gene: NA
V gene: TRBV27
CDR3 DNA: TGTGCCAGCAGTTTCGGAGCTATAGCTGGGGCCAACGTCCTGACTTTC
CDR3 protein: CASSFGAIAGANVLTF

clone size: NA
J gene: TRBJ1-2
D gene: NA
V gene: TRBV14
CDR3 DNA: TGTGCCAGCAGCCAAGATCCCGGGTATGGCTACACCTTC
CDR3 protein: CASSQDPGYGYTF

clone size: NA
J gene: TRBJ2-3
D gene: TRBD2
V gene: TRBV27
CDR3 DNA: TGTGCCAGCAGGGCGACTAGCGGGGGGTATACGCAGTATTTT
CDR3 protein: CASRATSGGYTQYF

clone size: NA
J gene: TRBJ1-1
D gene: TRBD1
V gene: TRBV5-1
CDR3 DNA: TGCGCCAGCAGTTTTGGACAGGGGGGGACTGAAGCTTTCTTT
CDR3 protein: CASSFGQGGTEAFF

clone size: NA
J gene: TRBJ2-5
D gene: NA
V gene: TRBV5-1
CDR3 DNA: TGCGCCAGCAATAGGAGGGACGGGGAAGAGACCCAGTACTTC
CDR3 protein: CASNRRDGEETQYF

clone size: NA
J gene: TRBJ2-1
D gene: TRBD2
V gene: TRBV19
CDR3 DNA: TGTGCCAGTAGGACTAGCGGCGGCAATGAGCAGTTCTTC
CDR3 protein: CASRTSGGNEQFF

clone size: NA
J gene: TRBJ1-1
D gene: TRBD1
V gene: TRBV5-6
CDR3 DNA: TGTGCCAGCAGCTGGAGGACAGGAATCACTGAAGCTTTCTTT
CDR3 protein: CASSWRTGITEAFF

clone size: NA
J gene: TRBJ2-2
D gene: TRBD2
V gene: TRBV5-4
CDR3 DNA: TGTGCCAGCAGCTTATCAGCGGGAAGTTGGTCCGGGGAGCTGTTTTTT
CDR3 protein: CASSLSAGSWSGELFF

clone size: NA
J gene: TRBJ2-7
D gene: NA
V gene: TRBV5-6
CDR3 DNA: TGTGCCAGCAGCTTGGCGTTAGCGGAGAGCTCCTACGAGCAGTACTTC
CDR3 protein: CASSLALAESSYEQYF

clone size: once
J gene: TRBJ2-5
D gene: NA
V gene: TRBV5-6
CDR3 DNA: TGTGCCAGCATGGCCTTGAATAAAGAGACCCAGTACTTC
CDR3 protein: CASMALNKETQYF

clone size: NA
J gene: TRBJ2-1
D gene: TRBD1
V gene: TRBV10-3
CDR3 DNA: TGTGCCATCACCGACAGGGGCGACTCCTACAATGAGCAGTTCTTC
CDR3 protein: CAITDRGDSYNEQFF

clone size: NA
J gene: TRBJ1-2
D gene: TRBD1
V gene: TRBV5-6
CDR3 DNA: TGTGCCAGCAGACTCAAGGGGGCAGGAGGCTACACCTTC
CDR3 protein: CASRLKGAGGYTF

clone size: NA
J gene: TRBJ1-2
D gene: NA
V gene: TRBV29-1
CDR3 DNA: TGCAGCGTTGAACAGTCAGGCTATGGCTACACCTTC
CDR3 protein: CSVEQSGYGYTF